These 30 T cell receptor beta chains share one sample of origin, sequenced in a study of technical replicates of blood from several donors (dated by TCRdb to between 2016 and 2019). The library relied on the immunoSEQ multiplex PCR assay. The immuneACCESS repertoire file appears here via TCRdb, limited to in-frame rearrangements. These files lack a portion of the clones; in checked studies, under half of the deficit traces to unresolved V genes, and the cause of the others is not known. A total of some 77,000 clones appear in this sample, roughly 90% of them only once. In total, the top ten clones hold about 0.4% of the sample. The sample consisted of T cells isolated from PBMCs. The receptor set was obtained from a human donor in good health.

The chain links TRBV5-1 to TRBJ2-3; 7 positions match TRBD1. Germline values: CDR1 SGHRS, CDR2 YFSETQ. V lost 4 bases to trimming and J lost 0 bases; unmatched junction nucleotides: 8. The CDR3 runs to 16 residues. The CDR3 DNA sequence: TGCGCCAGCAGCGACCCCAGGGGGTCTAGCACAGATACGCAGTATTTT. Protein product: CASSDPRGSSTDTQYF.

The chain joins TRBV20-1 to TRBJ1-1; no firm D call. V lost 3 bases and J lost 11, with 10 bases in between. The CDR3 covers 10 residues. Per the germline V gene, CDR1 is DFQATT and CDR2 is SNEGSKA (reference sequence). This CDR3 is CSASFVEAFF. DNA of the CDR3: TGCAGTGCTAGCTTCGTGGAGGCTTTCTTT.

The rearrangement links TRBV11-1 to TRBJ2-5; maybe TRBD2 (6 bases). CDR1 SGHAT and CDR2 FQDESV come from the germline V gene (reference sequence). The V end lost 2 bases, the J end lost 1 base, and 11 bases lay between the germline ends. The CDR3 consists of 15 residues. CDR3 nucleotides: TGTGCCAGCAGCTTAAGCGACGGGGGCCAAGAGACCCAGTACTTC. Translating it yields CASSLSDGGQETQYF.

The chain employs TRBV18 and TRBJ1-3; 7 positions match TRBD1. The CDR3 has 14 amino acids. The germline V gene has CDR1 KGHSH and CDR2 LQKENI. V lost 3 bases to trimming and J lost 8 bases; unmatched junction nucleotides: 7. The CDR3 DNA sequence: TGTGCCAGCTCACCCGGGGCCGACAGGGACACCATATATTTT. Its translation is CASSPGADRDTIYF.

The count of this clone is one. The chain couples TRBV7-2 to TRBJ1-1; TRBD1 matches 9 bases. CDR1 is SGHTA, CDR2 FQGNSA, per germline. The length of the CDR3 is 15 residues. V was clipped by 3 bases and J by 4 bases; unmatched bases: 6. The CDR3 bases are TGTGCCAGCAGCTTTCGGACAGGGGTAATCACTGAAGCTTTCTTT. Translating it yields CASSFRTGVITEAFF.

The chain combines TRBV6-5 with TRBJ1-2; 8 bases agree with TRBD1. This CDR3 is built from 14 residues. The germline CDR1 and CDR2 sequences are MNHEY and SVGAGI. The junction had 6 bases not matched to a gene; V was cut back by 6 bases and J by 3 bases. CDR3 amino acids: CASSPQGAYYGYTF. The CDR3 bases are TGTGCCAGCAGCCCCCAGGGGGCTTACTATGGCTACACCTTC.

The chain recombines TRBV10-3 with TRBJ1-1; a weak D match, TRBD1 (6 bases). Germline V gene sequence: CDR1 ENHRY, CDR2 SYGVKD. The ends were cut back, 8 bases at V and 3 bases at J, with 13 bases in the middle. The CDR3 has 13 residues. The CDR3 here is CAIGDRHYTEAFF. CDR3 bases: TGTGCCATCGGAGACAGGCACTACACTGAAGCTTTCTTT.

V is TRBV15 and J is TRBJ2-7, with 9 bases lining up with TRBD1. V was pared by 3 bases and J by 3 bases, with 9 bases of the junction left unmatched. CDR1 and CDR2 (germline): LNHNV, YYDKDF (reference sequence). The CDR3 extends over 16 amino acids. The CDR3: CATSSSTGTGIYEQYF. The CDR3 DNA reads as TGTGCCACCAGCAGCTCGACCGGGACAGGGATCTACGAGCAGTACTTC.

This chain joins TRBV29-1 and TRBJ2-3, with TRBD1 as a possible D gene (5 bases). Trimming took off 4 bases at V and 2 bases at J, with 10 bases between the two ends. The CDR3 loop spans 13 amino acids. The germline V gene has CDR1 SQVTM and CDR2 ANQGSEA. CDR3 residues: CSVAPDTTDTQYF. The CDR3 nucleotides read TGCAGCGTTGCTCCGGACACCACAGATACGCAGTATTTT.

The rearrangement links TRBV5-1 to TRBJ2-7; 13 nucleotides line up with TRBD2. Germline V lookup: CDR1 SGHRS, CDR2 YFSETQ. This CDR3 region has 15 residues. Germline trimming cut 4 bases from V and 2 bases from J; bases unmatched to any gene: 3. The CDR3 spells CASSPTSGGAYEQYF. CDR3 coding DNA: TGCGCCAGCAGCCCCACTAGCGGGGGGGCCTACGAGCAGTACTTC.

This clone was observed once. The CDR3 nucleotides are TGCAGCGTTGTTTGGAGCTCTAACTATGGCTACACCTTC. Translation: CSVVWSSNYGYTF. The V call is TRBV29-1, the J call TRBJ1-2; D remains unclear. In germline, CDR1 is SQVTM, CDR2 ANQGSEA. The length of the CDR3 is 13 residues. Trimming shortened V by 4 bases and J by 0 bases, and 9 bases separated the two germline ends.

This clone has a handful of counts. V is TRBV7-9 and J is TRBJ2-2, with D tentatively TRBD1 (5 bases). Trimming took 5 bases from V and 2 from J, leaving 15 bases between them. Per germline, CDR1 SEHNR and CDR2 FQNEAQ (reference sequence). The CDR3 consists of 16 residues. The chain's CDR3 is CASSPLDTQNTGELFF. CDR3 coding DNA: TGTGCCAGCAGCCCCCTGGACACCCAAAACACCGGGGAGCTGTTTTTT.

V is TRBV2 and J is TRBJ2-3; possible D gene TRBD1, 6 bases. Germline CDR1 reads SNHLY; CDR2 reads FYNNEI. The V end lost 7 bases, the J end lost 2 bases, and 16 bases lay between the germline ends. The CDR3 has 15 residues. The CDR3 loop reads CASTDRTAFTDTQYF. CDR3 coding DNA: TGTGCCAGCACCGACAGGACAGCGTTCACAGATACGCAGTATTTT.

V and J are TRBV20-1 and TRBJ2-5; D may be TRBD1 (5 bases). This CDR3 has 11 amino acids. V gave up 2 bases and J gave up 8 bases, with 9 bases separating them. Germline lookup yields CDR1 DFQATT and CDR2 SNEGSKA (reference sequence). The CDR3, as DNA: TGCAGTGCTAGACCCCAGGGTACCCAGTACTTC. Protein sequence: CSARPQGTQYF.

In its sample, this clone was seen a few times. The chain recombines TRBV6-5 with TRBJ2-7; 10 positions agree with TRBD2. The CDR3 is made up of 15 amino acids. V trimming: 4 bases; J trimming: 2 bases; junction bases outside the gene matches: 5. The germline V gene has CDR1 MNHEY and CDR2 SVGAGI. CDR3 sequence: CASSSRTSGTYEQYF. CDR3 nucleotide sequence: TGTGCCAGCAGTTCGAGGACTAGCGGTACCTACGAGCAGTACTTC.

The chain carries TRBV6-4 and TRBJ1-3; TRBD1 matches 9 bases. Germline loops: CDR1 MRHNA, CDR2 SNTAGT. This CDR3 region has 15 residues. Trimming took 5 bases from V and 8 from J; bases not matched to a gene: 10. The DNA for the CDR3 is TGTGCCAGCAGTCCAAGTCCGGGACAGGGTGACACCATATATTTT. Protein: CASSPSPGQGDTIYF.

The genes are TRBV11-3 and TRBJ1-1, with TRBD1 identical over 7 bases. CDR1 is SGHNT and CDR2 is YENEEA in the germline V gene. The CDR3 length is 17 residues. V lost 0 bases and J lost 1; bases outside the gene matches: 8. This CDR3 reads CASSLEQGIGGNTEAFF. The CDR3 coding sequence is TGTGCCAGCAGCTTAGAACAGGGGATCGGAGGGAACACTGAAGCTTTCTTT.

V and J are TRBV30 and TRBJ2-7; 9 bases map to TRBD2. CDR3 size: 15 residues. Unmatched junction bases numbered 13, after V lost 3 bases and J lost 7 bases. Germline V CDR1 and CDR2: GTSNPN, SVGIG (reference sequence). CDR3 in amino acids: CAWRRGGVAGFEQYF. As DNA, the CDR3 is TGTGCCTGGAGACGCGGGGGGGTTGCCGGCTTTGAGCAGTACTTC.

The genes are TRBV30 and TRBJ2-7; D is ambiguous. Trimming cost V 3 bases and J 3 bases, with 9 bases left between them. Germline values: CDR1 GTSNPN, CDR2 SVGIG (reference sequence). CDR3 length equals 12 residues. CDR3 loop: CAWSFEVYEQYF. The CDR3 nucleotides read TGTGCCTGGAGCTTCGAGGTCTACGAGCAGTACTTC.

The V and J genes are TRBV5-1 and TRBJ2-3, with 12 bases matching TRBD2. The CDR3 contains 18 residues. The germline V gene encodes CDR1 SGHRS and CDR2 YFSETQ. Germline trimming cut 3 bases from V and 2 bases from J; bases unmatched to any gene: 10. The CDR3 nucleotides are TGCGCCAGCAGCTCATCAACTAGCGGGAGGACCACCACAGATACGCAGTATTTT. Translation gives CASSSSTSGRTTTDTQYF.

The chain links TRBV14 to TRBJ1-1; D ambiguous. V gave up 3 bases and J gave up 4 bases, with 12 bases separating them. The CDR3 covers 14 residues. In germline, CDR1 is SGHDN, CDR2 FVKESK. CDR3 DNA sequence: TGTGCCAGCAGCCAGGGCTTGGGCGCCACTGAAGCTTTCTTT. Its translation: CASSQGLGATEAFF.

The CDR3, as DNA: TGCAGCGTTGCCGGTCAGGGTGGAAACACCATATATTTT. This codes for CSVAGQGGNTIYF. The chain is built from TRBV29-1 and TRBJ1-3; D is possibly TRBD1 (5 bases). Per the germline V gene, CDR1 is SQVTM and CDR2 is ANQGSEA. This CDR3 contains 13 residues. V was shortened by 4 bases and J by 3 bases, with 10 bases between the two germline ends.

This chain connects TRBV4-1 to TRBJ2-2; D may be TRBD2 (6 bases). This CDR3 is built from 17 residues. V dropped 3 bases and J dropped 2 bases, with 16 bases sitting between them. Germline V CDR1 and CDR2: MGHRA, YSYEKL. CDR3 sequence reads: CASSHGGSGYNTGELFF. CDR3 DNA sequence: TGCGCCAGCAGCCACGGAGGGTCAGGGTACAACACCGGGGAGCTGTTTTTT.

The V gene is TRBV11-2, the J gene TRBJ2-7, with a weak D call TRBD1 (6 bases). CDR1 SGHAT and CDR2 FQNNGV come from the germline V gene. Trimming left V 5 bases short and J 0 bases short, with 20 bases between. The CDR3 covers 17 residues. The CDR3 here is CASSLTGPTASSYEQYF. CDR3 DNA: TGTGCCAGCAGCCTAACAGGGCCGACAGCCAGCTCCTACGAGCAGTACTTC.

The chain recombines TRBV7-2 with TRBJ2-7; D call uncertain. The germline V gene encodes CDR1 SGHTA and CDR2 FQGNSA. The CDR3 runs 16 residues. V lost 5 bases and J 1 base, leaving 18 bases between the germline ends. In DNA form, the CDR3 reads TGTGCCAGCAGCCCTGTCGGGTGGCAGTTATCCTACGAGCAGTACTTC. It translates to CASSPVGWQLSYEQYF.

V and J are TRBV10-3 and TRBJ1-1; weak D call: TRBD1 (5 bases). This CDR3 has 13 residues. Trimming left V 4 bases short and J 0 bases short, with 6 bases between. Germline CDR1 and CDR2: ENHRY and SYGVKD. The chain's CDR3 is CAISAGVNTEAFF. Here the CDR3 DNA reads TGTGCCATCAGTGCGGGGGTGAACACTGAAGCTTTCTTT.

The V and J genes are TRBV7-9 and TRBJ2-1; maybe TRBD2 (5 bases). Germline V gene lookup returns CDR1 SEHNR and CDR2 FQNEAQ (reference sequence). This CDR3 contains 13 residues. Trimming removed 1 base at V and 7 bases at J, with 8 bases between. The CDR3 region is CASSLVTGNEQFF. The DNA for the CDR3 is TGTGCCAGCAGCTTAGTAACGGGGAATGAGCAGTTCTTC.

The V and J genes are TRBV29-1 and TRBJ2-7; D might be TRBD1 (5 bases). CDR3 length: 13 amino acids. Trimming removed 8 bases at V and 0 bases at J, with 14 bases between. From germline, CDR1 is SQVTM and CDR2 ANQGSEA. The CDR3 DNA follows: TGCAGCTGCAGGGAAGATGGCTCCTACGAGCAGTACTTC. Its translation: CSCREDGSYEQYF.

The chain links TRBV5-1 to TRBJ2-7; the match to TRBD2 covers 7 bases. The CDR3 extends over 15 amino acids. CDR1 is SGHRS and CDR2 is YFSETQ in the germline V gene. J gave up 3 bases and V 4 bases, and 10 bases lay outside the gene matches. CDR3 residues: CASSRGGLDLYEQYF. CDR3 DNA: TGCGCCAGCAGCCGGGGAGGGTTAGATCTCTACGAGCAGTACTTC.

The chain uses TRBV7-2 and TRBJ1-5; D is possibly TRBD1 (6 bases). CDR1 SGHTA and CDR2 FQGNSA come from the germline V gene. Trimming took 2 bases from V and 5 from J, leaving 10 bases between them. This CDR3 has 14 amino acids. CDR3 loop: CASSLPDRHQPQHF. The CDR3 region has the DNA TGTGCCAGCAGCTTACCCGACAGGCATCAGCCCCAGCATTTT.